The 27 T cell receptor beta chains listed next were all sequenced from one sample in a study of T-cell memory formation after mild COVID-19. From the 5' RACE reads, TCRdb called clonotypes with MiXCR, one entry per CDR3 protein. The profile shows roughly 200,000 distinct CDR3 sequences, roughly 18% of them singletons. The specimen sequenced was PBMCs or a T cell subset sorted from them (not recorded which). These receptors came from an adult woman who had mild COVID-19 (a few samples of this study predate the infection). Cell type and time point are not known.

There are a few counts of this clonotype. V is TRBV5-4 and J is TRBJ2-1; 10 bases align to TRBD2. The V gene end was trimmed by 3 bases and the J gene end by 9 bases; junction bases not matched to a gene: 12. The germline gives CDR1 SGHNT, CDR2 YYREEE (reference sequence). The CDR3 length is 16 residues. Written as DNA, the CDR3 is TGTGCCAGCAGCTCAAAAAGCGGGGGGGCCGTGGCTGAGCAGTTCTTC. Protein sequence: CASSSKSGGAVAEQFF. The whole variable domain, filled in from reference TRBV5-4 and TRBJ2-1, reads ETGVTQSPTHLIKTRGQQVTLRCSSQSGHNTVSWYQQALGQGPQFIFQYYREEENGRGNFPPRFSGLQFPNYSSELNVNALELDDSALYLCASSSKSGGAVAEQFFGPGTRLTVL.

V gene TRBV6-1 combines with J gene TRBJ2-7, with 8 bases matching TRBD1. Germline V CDR1 and CDR2: MNHNS, SASEGT. Trimming removed 4 bases from V and 2 bases from J; junction bases left unmatched: 1. The CDR3 extends over 13 amino acids. The chain's CDR3 is CASSVGQAYEQYF. In DNA, the CDR3 is TGTGCCAGCAGTGTGGGACAGGCCTACGAGCAGTACTTC.

This clonotype was detected only a few times. The chain recombines TRBV7-9 with TRBJ1-5; D might be TRBD1 (6 bases). Deletions cut 3 bases from V and 11 bases from J, with 14 bases between. The CDR3 covers 13 residues. Germline V gene sequence: CDR1 SEHNR, CDR2 FQNEAQ (reference sequence). The CDR3 sequence: CASSFAPQGSQHF. DNA for the CDR3: TGTGCCAGCAGCTTCGCACCTCAGGGGTCCCAGCATTTT.

This clonotype was found a few times. The chain employs TRBV4-3 and TRBJ1-1; D might be TRBD1 (6 bases). The CDR3 has 15 amino acids. Germline V gene lookup returns CDR1 LGHNA and CDR2 YSLEER. Trimming shortened V by 3 bases and J by 6 bases, and 17 bases separated the two germline ends. The CDR3 is CASSQGQRGVPEAFF. CDR3 DNA: TGCGCCAGCAGCCAGGGGCAAAGGGGGGTCCCTGAAGCTTTCTTT.

The CDR3 protein is CASSLFSRGAEQFF. CDR3 bases: TGTGCCAGCAGCTTATTTAGCAGGGGCGCTGAGCAGTTCTTC. This chain joins TRBV7-9 and TRBJ2-1; TRBD1 might be the D (6 bases). V gave up 2 bases and J gave up 9 bases, with 14 bases separating them. Germline CDR1 reads SEHNR; CDR2 reads FQNEAQ (reference sequence). CDR3 size: 14 residues.

This clonotype was detected only a few times. The V call is TRBV20-1, the J call TRBJ2-5, with TRBD2 matching over 7 bases. Trimming cost V 0 bases and J 4 bases; bases outside gene matches: 2. The CDR3 spans 13 residues. CDR1 is DFQATT, CDR2 SNEGSKA, per germline (reference sequence). DNA of the CDR3: TGCAGTGCTAGAGAAGTAGCGGGAGAGACCCAGTACTTC. Its translation: CSAREVAGETQYF.

In its sample, this clonotype was seen a few times. This rearrangement joins TRBV29-1 to TRBJ2-7; D perhaps matches TRBD1 (5 bases). Deletions cut 3 bases from V and 3 bases from J, with 12 bases between. This CDR3 is 13 amino acids long. Germline-derived CDR1 and CDR2 are SQVTM and ANQGSEA. For the CDR3, the DNA is TGCAGCGTTGAGTGGCAGGGTGGCTACGAGCAGTACTTC. This translates into CSVEWQGGYEQYF.

This clonotype was seen only a few times. The chain links TRBV7-2 to TRBJ1-1, with D unclear. CDR1 SGHTA and CDR2 FQGNSA come from the germline V gene. The germline V and J ends were trimmed by 5 bases and 4 bases, with 11 bases remaining between them. CDR3 size: 13 residues. The CDR3 nucleotides read TGTGCCAGCAGCGCCCGAACGAGCACTGAAGCTTTCTTT. Protein product: CASSARTSTEAFF. Based on the CDR3 plus reference TRBV7-2 and TRBJ1-1, the full variable domain is GAGVSQSPSNKVTEKGKDVELRCDPISGHTALYWYRQSLGQGLEFLIYFQGNSAPDKSGLPSDRFSAERTGGSVSTLTIQRTQQEDSAVYLCASSARTSTEAFFGQGTRLTVV.

This clonotype has just a few counts. The CDR3 DNA sequence: TGTGCCAGCACCAAGTTGGGCAATCAGCCCCAGCATTTT. Translated: CASTKLGNQPQHF. The chain combines TRBV12-3 or TRBV12-4 with TRBJ1-5; no firm D call. The V and J ends lost 7 bases and 2 bases respectively, with 9 bases between them. The CDR3 spans 13 residues.

This rearrangement joins TRBV5-1 to TRBJ2-2, with 7 bases aligning to TRBD2. This CDR3 has 15 amino acids. The V gene end was trimmed by 4 bases and the J gene end by 5 bases; junction bases not matched to a gene: 8. Germline lookup yields CDR1 SGHRS and CDR2 YFSETQ. The CDR3 DNA reads TGCGCCAGCAGCGCGGGAGACAGACTAACCGGGGAGCTGTTTTTT. It encodes CASSAGDRLTGELFF.

The rearrangement links TRBV4-2 to TRBJ2-1; TRBD2 matches at 12 bases. This CDR3 spans 16 amino acids. Germline V CDR1 and CDR2: LGHNA, YNFKEQ. V trimming: 4 bases; J trimming: 10 bases; junction bases outside the gene matches: 11. The CDR3, as DNA: TGTGCCAGCAGCCGCGGGACGACTAGCGGGAGTGGCGAGCAGTTCTTC. Translated: CASSRGTTSGSGEQFF.

In this sample, this clonotype turned up a few times. The chain uses TRBV6-5 and TRBJ1-3, with D possibly matching TRBD1 (5 bases). Per the germline V gene, CDR1 is MNHEY and CDR2 is SVGAGI. The CDR3 extends over 16 amino acids. V was pared by 8 bases and J by 2 bases, with 19 bases between. CDR3 residues: CASATGPSETGNTIYF. The CDR3 DNA reads TGTGCCAGCGCTACAGGACCGTCAGAAACTGGAAACACCATATATTTT.

The chain joins TRBV24-1 to TRBJ2-2; D possibly matches TRBD1 or TRBD2 (6 bases each). Germline V gives CDR1 KGHDR, CDR2 SFDVKD. Trimming removed 4 bases at V and 3 bases at J, with 14 bases between. The CDR3 runs 16 residues. In DNA form, the CDR3 reads TGTGCCACCAGTGACAACAGGGAGGACGACACCGGGGAGCTGTTTTTT. Translation: CATSDNREDDTGELFF.

This clonotype appeared a few times. V and J are TRBV4-3 and TRBJ1-6; D possibly corresponds to TRBD1 (5 bases). With 2 bases removed from V and 5 bases from J, the gap between germline ends came to 13 bases. This CDR3 has 16 amino acids. Germline V gene data show CDR1 as LGHNA and CDR2 as YSLEER. The CDR3 sequence is CASSQSGRGNNSPLHF. In DNA form, the CDR3 reads TGCGCCAGCAGCCAATCGGGCCGGGGGAATAATTCACCCCTCCACTTT.

This clonotype occurred a few times. CDR3 bases: TGTGCCAGCAGCCTCACACAGGGGCGGAGGGAAGCTTTCTTT. As protein: CASSLTQGRREAFF. The chain links TRBV11-2 to TRBJ1-1, with TRBD1 matching over 7 bases. Germline CDR1 and CDR2: SGHAT and FQNNGV. The CDR3 sequence is 14 residues long. V lost 5 bases and J lost 8; bases outside the gene matches: 11.

The V and J genes are TRBV7-3 and TRBJ1-2, with D possibly being TRBD1 (6 bases). The length of the CDR3 is 14 residues. V lost 1 base, J lost 1 base, and 7 bases lay in between. Germline V gene lookup returns CDR1 SGHTA and CDR2 FQGTGA. The CDR3: CASSLKGDNYGYTF. The DNA for the CDR3 is TGTGCCAGCAGCTTAAAGGGGGATAACTATGGCTACACCTTC.

This chain joins TRBV7-9 and TRBJ1-1; TRBD1 aligns across 8 bases. After removal of 2 bases from V and 6 bases from J, the junction contained 5 bases not matched to a gene. Germline CDR1 reads SEHNR; CDR2 reads FQNEAQ (reference sequence). CDR3 size: 14 residues. Here the CDR3 reads CASSLLETGAEAFF. The CDR3 DNA is TGTGCCAGCAGCTTACTTGAGACAGGGGCTGAAGCTTTCTTT. The full variable domain, its missing parts supplied by reference TRBV7-9 and TRBJ1-1, is DTGVSQNPRHKITKRGQNVTFRCDPISEHNRLYWYRQTLGQGPEFLTYFQNEAQLEKSRLLSDRFSAERPKGSFSTLEIQRTEQGDSAMYLCASSLLETGAEAFFGQGTRLTVV.

The CDR3 DNA reads as TGTGCCAGCAGTTTAATTACAGGGGGCGCGCATGGCTACACCTTC. Amino acids: CASSLITGGAHGYTF. The chain recombines TRBV28 with TRBJ1-2; 9 bases fit TRBD1. This CDR3 is built from 15 residues. V was pared by 2 bases and J by 6 bases, with 7 bases of the junction left unmatched. Per the germline V gene, CDR1 is MDHEN and CDR2 is SYDVKM.

This clonotype was counted at least ten times. For the CDR3, the DNA is TGTGCCAGCCGTCCCGAGGGACTTAGCACAGATACGCAGTATTTT. Its protein product is CASRPEGLSTDTQYF. This sequence joins TRBV6-4 and TRBJ2-3; tentatively, D is TRBD2 (6 bases). V lost 8 bases, J lost 0 bases, and 15 bases lay in between. CDR1 is MRHNA and CDR2 is SNTAGT in the germline V gene. There are 15 residues in the CDR3.

This clonotype was seen a few times. The chain couples TRBV6-5 to TRBJ2-7, with D tentatively TRBD2 (5 bases). The V end lost 6 bases, the J end lost 3 bases, and 18 bases lay between the germline ends. The CDR3 covers 15 residues. CDR1 MNHEY and CDR2 SVGAGI come from the germline V gene. The chain's CDR3 is CASSPPRPGNYEQYF. For the CDR3, the DNA is TGTGCCAGCAGCCCCCCGAGGCCGGGGAACTACGAGCAGTACTTC.

CDR3 bases: TGTGCCAGGCGAGTTGGGTACAAGCCCCAGCATTTT. Amino acids: CARRVGYKPQHF. The chain is built from TRBV7-8 and TRBJ1-5; D call uncertain. The CDR3 consists of 12 residues. CDR1 SGHVS and CDR2 FQNEAQ come from the germline V gene. V shed 9 bases and J shed 8 bases, with 14 bases lying between them.

In DNA form, the CDR3 reads TGCGCCAGCAGCCCCCGGGACAGGGTAAACGAGCAGTACTTC. It codes for CASSPRDRVNEQYF. The chain links TRBV5-1 to TRBJ2-7, with 9 bases fitting TRBD1. The CDR3 consists of 14 residues. Germline CDR1 and CDR2: SGHRS and YFSETQ. V lost 4 bases to trimming and J lost 5 bases; unmatched junction nucleotides: 7.

The V gene is TRBV6-6, the J gene TRBJ2-4; no clear D. Trimming cost V 0 bases and J 3 bases, with 12 bases left between them. The CDR3 is 16 amino acids. Germline values: CDR1 MNHNY, CDR2 SVGAGI (reference sequence). The CDR3 reads CASSYSTGGSKNIQYF. The CDR3 DNA sequence: TGTGCCAGCAGTTACTCGACGGGCGGAAGCAAAAACATTCAGTACTTC.

The chain is built from TRBV12-3 or TRBV12-4 and TRBJ1-5, with D possibly matching TRBD1 (6 bases). V lost 4 bases to trimming and J lost 1 base, with 11 bases between them. The CDR3 consists of 15 residues. The CDR3 DNA reads as TGTGCCAGCAGTTGGGGGCAGGGAAGCAATCAGCCCCAGCATTTT. This sequence encodes CASSWGQGSNQPQHF.

The table lists this clonotype with a few counts. This sequence joins TRBV24-1 and TRBJ2-1, with 9 bases that match TRBD1. Per the germline V gene, CDR1 is KGHDR and CDR2 is SFDVKD. V lost 10 bases and J lost 7; bases outside the gene matches: 4. The CDR3 is 12 residues long. This chain's CDR3 is CATGTGQNEQFF. CDR3 bases: TGTGCCACTGGGACAGGGCAAAATGAGCAGTTCTTC.

This clonotype turned up a few times. The V gene is TRBV7-9, the J gene TRBJ2-5; 11 bases match TRBD1. The CDR3 length is 15 residues. V trimming: 2 bases; J trimming: 6 bases; junction bases outside the gene matches: 5. CDR1 and CDR2 from the germline V gene are SEHNR and FQNEAQ (reference sequence). Here the CDR3 reads CASSLTGTGGKTQYF. The CDR3 coding sequence is TGTGCCAGCAGCTTAACCGGGACAGGGGGAAAGACCCAGTACTTC. Drawing the rest from reference TRBV7-9 and TRBJ2-5, the complete variable domain is DTGVSQNPRHKITKRGQNVTFRCDPISEHNRLYWYRQTLGQGPEFLTYFQNEAQLEKSRLLSDRFSAERPKGSFSTLEIQRTEQGDSAMYLCASSLTGTGGKTQYFGPGTRLLVL.

The V gene is TRBV5-1, the J gene TRBJ2-5; possible D gene TRBD1, 6 bases. This CDR3 comprises 13 residues. Germline V gene lookup returns CDR1 SGHRS and CDR2 YFSETQ. Trimming took 4 bases from V and 10 from J, leaving 17 bases between them. The CDR3 region is CASSPGTWGVQYF. CDR3 sequence (DNA): TGCGCCAGCAGCCCAGGGACATGGGGAGTCCAGTACTTC. The full variable domain, completed using reference TRBV5-1 and TRBJ2-5, is KAGVTQTPRYLIKTRGQQVTLSCSPISGHRSVSWYQQTPGQGLQFLFEYFSETQRNKGNFPGRFSGRQFSNSRSEMNVSTLELGDSALYLCASSPGTWGVQYFGPGTRLLVL.